These T cell receptor beta chains were read from a single sample in a study of cytomegalovirus exposure and HLA in healthy donors. Some clones are missing from TCRdb's copy, which holds only in-frame ones; the method was immunoSEQ multiplex PCR. Here the sample spans 65,000 to 75,000 clones, around 94% being singletons. Sequencing input: PBMCs. These receptors originate from a woman aged 18-29 years in good health and CMV-seropositive. The CDR3 runs from the conserved cysteine through the conserved F or W. The D gene is left open where the match is weak. A row's size may be missing; if present it is once, few, many or a size class.

D gene: -
clone size: -
V gene: TRBV19
J gene: TRBJ1-6
CDR3 DNA: TGTGCCAGTAGTAGCATAGTCGATTCACCCCTCCACTTT
CDR3 protein: CASSSIVDSPLHF

D gene: -
clone size: -
V gene: TRBV5-4
J gene: TRBJ2-1
CDR3 DNA: TGTGCCAGCAGCCTTCCTGTGCGGGGAGTCTACAATGAGCAGTTCTTC
CDR3 protein: CASSLPVRGVYNEQFF

D gene: -
clone size: -
V gene: TRBV4-1
J gene: TRBJ1-4
CDR3 DNA: TGCGCCAGCAGCTGGGCGAATGGGAATGAAAAACTGTTTTTT
CDR3 protein: CASSWANGNEKLFF

D gene: -
clone size: -
V gene: TRBV30
J gene: TRBJ1-6
CDR3 DNA: TGTGCCTGGAGGCCTATGGGGGGGTATTCACCCCTCCACTTT
CDR3 protein: CAWRPMGGYSPLHF

D gene: TRBD1
clone size: -
V gene: TRBV19
J gene: TRBJ1-6
CDR3 DNA: TGTGCCAGTAGTATGGACCCGGGACAGGGGATCAACACCTATAATTCACCCCTCCACTTT
CDR3 protein: CASSMDPGQGINTYNSPLHF

D gene: -
clone size: -
V gene: TRBV28
J gene: TRBJ1-2
CDR3 DNA: TGTGCCAGCAGTTTAAGGTATTCGGGTAACTATGGCTACACCTTC
CDR3 protein: CASSLRYSGNYGYTF

D gene: -
clone size: -
V gene: TRBV6-1
J gene: TRBJ2-5
CDR3 DNA: TGTGCCAGCAGTGAGCAGACAATAGAACAAGAGACCCAGTACTTC
CDR3 protein: CASSEQTIEQETQYF

D gene: TRBD2
clone size: -
V gene: TRBV19
J gene: TRBJ2-3
CDR3 DNA: TGTGCCAGTAGTATGGGAGGGGCCACAGATACGCAGTATTTT
CDR3 protein: CASSMGGATDTQYF

D gene: -
clone size: once
V gene: TRBV27
J gene: TRBJ2-3
CDR3 DNA: TGTGCCAGCAGTTCAGGGTGGAGGGCAGATACGCAGTATTTT
CDR3 protein: CASSSGWRADTQYF

D gene: -
clone size: -
V gene: TRBV6-1
J gene: TRBJ2-7
CDR3 DNA: TGTGCCAGCAGTGACCTGGGCCGCAGATCCTACGAGCAGTACTTC
CDR3 protein: CASSDLGRRSYEQYF

D gene: -
clone size: once
V gene: TRBV11-2
J gene: TRBJ1-1
CDR3 DNA: TGTGCCAGCAGCCGCCGGAGTAGCACTGAAGCTTTCTTT
CDR3 protein: CASSRRSSTEAFF

D gene: -
clone size: -
V gene: TRBV4-1
J gene: TRBJ1-6
CDR3 DNA: TGCGCCAGCAGAAAGCAGGGGAGTGATAATTCACCCCTCCACTTT
CDR3 protein: CASRKQGSDNSPLHF

D gene: TRBD1
clone size: -
V gene: TRBV19
J gene: TRBJ1-2
CDR3 DNA: TGTGCCAGTCAGGGGGACGGCTACACCTTC
CDR3 protein: CASQGDGYTF

D gene: TRBD1
clone size: -
V gene: TRBV6-1
J gene: TRBJ2-1
CDR3 DNA: TGTGCCAGCAGCGTCCGGGACAGGGAGTACAATGAGCAGTTCTTC
CDR3 protein: CASSVRDREYNEQFF

D gene: -
clone size: -
V gene: TRBV5-1
J gene: TRBJ1-2
CDR3 DNA: TGCGCCAGCAGCTCAGGACAGAATTATAACTATGGCTACACCTTC
CDR3 protein: CASSSGQNYNYGYTF

D gene: -
clone size: -
V gene: TRBV5-1
J gene: TRBJ1-1
CDR3 DNA: TGCGCCAGCAGCCTTGGGAGCGTCAACACTGAAGCTTTCTTT
CDR3 protein: CASSLGSVNTEAFF

D gene: TRBD1
clone size: -
V gene: TRBV2
J gene: TRBJ1-1
CDR3 DNA: TGTGCCAGCCACAGGGGACGGAACACTGAAGCTTTCTTT
CDR3 protein: CASHRGRNTEAFF

D gene: -
clone size: -
V gene: TRBV21-1
J gene: TRBJ1-5
CDR3 DNA: TGTGCCAGCAGCGTCACGGACGGGATGTCTCAGCCCCAGCATTTT
CDR3 protein: CASSVTDGMSQPQHF

D gene: TRBD2
clone size: -
V gene: TRBV5-1
J gene: TRBJ2-1
CDR3 DNA: TGCGCCAGCAGCGGCGGGGGGCAGAGCTCCTACAATGAGCAGTTCTTC
CDR3 protein: CASSGGGQSSYNEQFF

D gene: -
clone size: -
V gene: TRBV4-3
J gene: TRBJ1-5
CDR3 DNA: TGCGCCAGCAGCCAAGATTTTTCGCAGGGGTATCAGCCCCAGCATTTT
CDR3 protein: CASSQDFSQGYQPQHF

D gene: TRBD1
clone size: -
V gene: TRBV5-1
J gene: TRBJ2-1
CDR3 DNA: TGCGCCAGCAGCATGGGACAGGAATACAATGAGCAGTTCTTC
CDR3 protein: CASSMGQEYNEQFF

D gene: TRBD1
clone size: -
V gene: TRBV7-3
J gene: TRBJ1-2
CDR3 DNA: TGTGCCAGCAGCCGCGACAGGGCGGTTGGCTACACCTTC
CDR3 protein: CASSRDRAVGYTF

D gene: TRBD1
clone size: -
V gene: TRBV28
J gene: TRBJ2-4
CDR3 DNA: TGTGCCAGCAGTTTACAGGGGGCACCTCCAATGGGCATTCAGTACTTC
CDR3 protein: CASSLQGAPPMGIQYF

D gene: TRBD1
clone size: few
V gene: TRBV7-7
J gene: TRBJ2-5
CDR3 DNA: TGTGCTAGCGGCCAAGGAGGACAGGGAGGGACCCAGTACTTC
CDR3 protein: CASGQGGQGGTQYF

D gene: TRBD1
clone size: -
V gene: TRBV19
J gene: TRBJ2-1
CDR3 DNA: TGTGCCAGTAGGATTGGGACAGGGTACAATGAGCAGTTCTTC
CDR3 protein: CASRIGTGYNEQFF

D gene: -
clone size: -
V gene: TRBV6-5
J gene: TRBJ1-2
CDR3 DNA: TGTGCCAGCAGTTGGGGGGGAAACTATGGCTACACCTTC
CDR3 protein: CASSWGGNYGYTF

D gene: -
clone size: -
V gene: TRBV5-1
J gene: TRBJ2-1
CDR3 DNA: TGCGCCAGCAGCTTGGTTGTGACAGACAATGAGCAGTTCTTC
CDR3 protein: CASSLVVTDNEQFF